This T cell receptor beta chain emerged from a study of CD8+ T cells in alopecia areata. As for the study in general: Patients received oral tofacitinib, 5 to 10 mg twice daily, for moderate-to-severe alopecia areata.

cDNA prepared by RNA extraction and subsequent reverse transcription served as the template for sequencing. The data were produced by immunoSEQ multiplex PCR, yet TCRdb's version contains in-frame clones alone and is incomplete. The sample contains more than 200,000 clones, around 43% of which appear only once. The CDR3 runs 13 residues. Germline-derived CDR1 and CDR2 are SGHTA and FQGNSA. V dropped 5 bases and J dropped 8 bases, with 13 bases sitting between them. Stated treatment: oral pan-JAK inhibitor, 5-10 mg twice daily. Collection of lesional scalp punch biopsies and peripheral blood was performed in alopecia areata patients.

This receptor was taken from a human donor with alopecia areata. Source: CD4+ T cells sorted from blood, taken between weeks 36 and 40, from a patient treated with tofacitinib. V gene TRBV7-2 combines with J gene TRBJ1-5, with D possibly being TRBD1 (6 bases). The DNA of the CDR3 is TGTGCCAGCAGCGGCAGGGGAAGTGAGCCCCAGCATTTT. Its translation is CASSGRGSEPQHF.